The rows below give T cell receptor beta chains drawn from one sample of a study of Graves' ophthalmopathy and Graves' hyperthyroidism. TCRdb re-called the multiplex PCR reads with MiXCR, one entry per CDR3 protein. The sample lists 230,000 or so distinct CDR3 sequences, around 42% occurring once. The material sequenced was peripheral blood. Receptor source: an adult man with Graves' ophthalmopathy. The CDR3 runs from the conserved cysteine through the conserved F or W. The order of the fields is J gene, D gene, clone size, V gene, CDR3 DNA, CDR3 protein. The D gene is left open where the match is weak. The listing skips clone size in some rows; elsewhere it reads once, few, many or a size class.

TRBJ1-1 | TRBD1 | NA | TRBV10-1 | TGCGCCAGCAGTGAGTTCACGGACAGGACTGGGGCTGAAGCTTTCTTT | CASSEFTDRTGAEAFF
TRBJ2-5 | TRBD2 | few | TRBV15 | TGTGCCACCAGCAGAGTTCCGCCAATAGCGGGGGGAGAGACCCAGTACTTC | CATSRVPPIAGGETQYF
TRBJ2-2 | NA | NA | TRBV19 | TGTGCCAGTAGTATAGAGGGCAGGGGTACCGGGGAGCTGTTTTTT | CASSIEGRGTGELFF
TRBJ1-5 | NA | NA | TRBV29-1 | TGCAGCGTTGAACAGGTGAGCCAGCCCCAGCATTTT | CSVEQVSQPQHF
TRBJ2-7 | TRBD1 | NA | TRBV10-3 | TGTGCCATCAGCGCTCCCCGGACAGGGGGCTCAAGGACCTACGAGCAGTACTTC | CAISAPRTGGSRTYEQYF
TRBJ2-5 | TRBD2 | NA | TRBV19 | TGTGCCAGCTCGGGACTAGTCCAAGAGACCCAGTACTTC | CASSGLVQETQYF
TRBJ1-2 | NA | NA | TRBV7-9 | TGTGCCAGCAGCTTAGTGGCTGCGGGGGCGCAGGTCAATGGCTACACCTTC | CASSLVAAGAQVNGYTF
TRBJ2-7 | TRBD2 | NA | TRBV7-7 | TGTGCCAGCAGTGAGTCTAGCGGGACCGAGCAGTACTTC | CASSESSGTEQYF
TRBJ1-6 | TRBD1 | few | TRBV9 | TGTGCCAGCAGCGGGGACAGGCTTAATTCACCCCTCCACTTT | CASSGDRLNSPLHF
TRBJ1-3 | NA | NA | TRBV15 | TGTGCCACCAGCACCAAGTTTTTCTCTGGAAACACCATATATTTT | CATSTKFFSGNTIYF
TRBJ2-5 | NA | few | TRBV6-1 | TGTGCCAGCAGTGATTTTAAGACCCAGTACTTC | CASSDFKTQYF
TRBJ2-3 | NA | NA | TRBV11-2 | TGTGCCAGCAGCTTATATCCGCCCGGGGAGAGTGGCACAGATACGCAGTATTTT | CASSLYPPGESGTDTQYF
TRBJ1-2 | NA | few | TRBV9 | TGTGCCAGCAGCGTAGGTCCAGGGGCTGAAGGCTACACCTTC | CASSVGPGAEGYTF
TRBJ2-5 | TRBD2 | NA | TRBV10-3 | TGTGCCATCAGTGAGTCGGCAGCGGGGGGGCCGAAGACCCAGTACTTC | CAISESAAGGPKTQYF
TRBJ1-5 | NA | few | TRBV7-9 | TGTGCCAGTCTGGGCGGCGGGGGAATCCAACCGAATCAGCCCCAGCATTTT | CASLGGGGIQPNQPQHF
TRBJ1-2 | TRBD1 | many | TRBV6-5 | TGTGCCAGCAGTTACGACGGGACAGGGTATGGCTACACCTTC | CASSYDGTGYGYTF
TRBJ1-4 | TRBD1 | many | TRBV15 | TGTGCCACCAGCAGGGAGGACAGGGGGAATGAAAAACTGTTTTTT | CATSREDRGNEKLFF
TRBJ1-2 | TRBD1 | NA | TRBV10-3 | TGTGCCAGCAGGTCACTCGGGACAGACTATGGCTACACCTTC | CASRSLGTDYGYTF
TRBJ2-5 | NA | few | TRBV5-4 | TGTGCCAGCAGCTTGGTGGAAGAGACCCAGTACTTC | CASSLVEETQYF
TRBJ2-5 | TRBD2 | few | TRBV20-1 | TGCAGTGCTAGTGGGCTAGCGGGGGCTGAGACCCAGTACTTC | CSASGLAGAETQYF
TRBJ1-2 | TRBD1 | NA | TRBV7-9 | TGTGCCAGCAGCCCCCGGGACAGCGGATTCGGCTACACCTTC | CASSPRDSGFGYTF
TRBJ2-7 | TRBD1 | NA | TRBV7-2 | TGTGCCAGCACCATGGGACAGCACTACGAGCAGTACTTC | CASTMGQHYEQYF
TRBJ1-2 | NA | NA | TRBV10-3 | TGTGCCAGCAGTTATTCGGGGGGGCCCCTGTATGGCTACACCTTC | CASSYSGGPLYGYTF
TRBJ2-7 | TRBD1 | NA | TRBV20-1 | TGCAGTGGACAGGGACAGCCCTACGAGCAGTACTTC | CSGQGQPYEQYF
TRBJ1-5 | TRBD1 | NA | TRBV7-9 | TGTGCCAGCAGTCTTGACAGGGACGTAAAGCCCCAGCATTTT | CASSLDRDVKPQHF
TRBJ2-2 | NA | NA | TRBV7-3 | TGTGCCAGCAGCTTGGCCGGAAACTTAGGAACCGGGGAGCTGTTTTTT | CASSLAGNLGTGELFF
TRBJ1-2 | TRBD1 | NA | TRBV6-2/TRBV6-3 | TGTGCCAGCAGTAGTTCCGGGACAGGGACTGGCTACACCTTC | CASSSSGTGTGYTF
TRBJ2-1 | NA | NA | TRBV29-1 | TGCAGCGTTGTAAGGGCCGGGTCGGTGGAGCAGTTCTTC | CSVVRAGSVEQFF
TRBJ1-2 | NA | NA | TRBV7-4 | TGTGCCAGCAGAGTACAGGGAGATGGCTACACCTTC | CASRVQGDGYTF
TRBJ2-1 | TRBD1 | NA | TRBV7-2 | TGTGCCAGCAGCCCATGGCGGGGGACAGGGAATGAGCAGTTCTTC | CASSPWRGTGNEQFF
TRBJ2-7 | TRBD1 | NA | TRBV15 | TGTGCCACCAGCAGAGGACAGGGGATCAACGAGCAGTACTTC | CATSRGQGINEQYF
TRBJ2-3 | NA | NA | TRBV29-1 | TGCAGCGTGAAGGGGTGGTTAGGGATGAGGGATACGCAGTATTTT | CSVKGWLGMRDTQYF
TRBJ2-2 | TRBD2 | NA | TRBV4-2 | TGTGCCAGCAGCCGCGGGAGGGCGAACACCGGGGAGCTGTTTTTT | CASSRGRANTGELFF
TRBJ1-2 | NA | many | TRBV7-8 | TGTGCCAGCAGCTTAGGGGTAGGGGTCCATGGCTACACCTTC | CASSLGVGVHGYTF
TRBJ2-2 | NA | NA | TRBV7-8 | TGTGCCAGCAGCCCCCCTGGCGGGACGAACACCGGGGAGCTGTTTTTT | CASSPPGGTNTGELFF
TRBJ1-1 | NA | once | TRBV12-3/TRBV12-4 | TGTGCCAGCAGTCCACAGGAACTGAACACTGAAGCTTTCTTT | CASSPQELNTEAFF
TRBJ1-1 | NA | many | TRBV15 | TGTGCCACCAGCAGCGTTGATAGGACTGAAGCTTTCTTT | CATSSVDRTEAFF
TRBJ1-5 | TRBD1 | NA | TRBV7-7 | TGTGCTAGCAGCTTACGTGGGACAGGTAATCAGCCCCAGCATTTT | CASSLRGTGNQPQHF
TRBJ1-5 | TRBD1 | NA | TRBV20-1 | TGCAGTGCTAGAGATCCAGACAGGGGCAATCAGCCCCAGCATTTT | CSARDPDRGNQPQHF
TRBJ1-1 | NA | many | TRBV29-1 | TGCAGCGTTGGCAGGGGTGAAGGGACTGAAGCTTTCTTT | CSVGRGEGTEAFF
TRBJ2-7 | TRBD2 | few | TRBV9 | TGTGCCAGCAGCTTAGGGGGACTAGCGGGGCCTACTAAGCAGTACTTC | CASSLGGLAGPTKQYF
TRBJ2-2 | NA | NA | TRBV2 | TGTGCCAGCCACAGGGATGACACCGGGGAGCTGTTTTTT | CASHRDDTGELFF
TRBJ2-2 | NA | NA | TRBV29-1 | TGCAGCGTTCCCGATCCGACTAGGGGGAACACCGGGGAGCTGTTTTTT | CSVPDPTRGNTGELFF
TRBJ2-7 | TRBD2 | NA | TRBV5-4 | TGTGCCAGCTCCAGTATGGCTAGCGGGAGCGGTGAGCAGTACTTC | CASSSMASGSGEQYF
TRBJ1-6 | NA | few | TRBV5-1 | TGCGCCAGCAGCTTGGAGGAGGGGTCGAATTCACCCCTCCACTTT | CASSLEEGSNSPLHF
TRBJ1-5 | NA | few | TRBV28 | TGTGCCAGCAGGAGGTACGATCAGCCCCAGCATTTT | CASRRYDQPQHF
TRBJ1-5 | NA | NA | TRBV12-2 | TGTGCAAGTCGGTGGTTGCGCAATCAGCCCCAGCATTTT | CASRWLRNQPQHF
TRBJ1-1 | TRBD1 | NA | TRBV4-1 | TGCGCCAGCAGCCAAGTACAGGGGGCCGTTTATCTAGCTTTCTTT | CASSQVQGAVYLAFF
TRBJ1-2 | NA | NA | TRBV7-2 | TGTGCCAGCAGCTTAGGGTCGGGGAGGGGGTCCTATGGCTACACCTTC | CASSLGSGRGSYGYTF
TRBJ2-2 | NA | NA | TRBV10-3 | TGTGCCATCAGTGAAGGTGGGGGAACCGGGGAGCTGTTTTTT | CAISEGGGTGELFF
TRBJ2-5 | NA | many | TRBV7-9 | TGTGCCAGCAAAGATAGGGGTGGCGAGACCCAGTACTTC | CASKDRGGETQYF
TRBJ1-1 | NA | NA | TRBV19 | TGTGCCAGTAGTATCGCTAAGGAGGGATCCGAAGCTTTCTTT | CASSIAKEGSEAFF
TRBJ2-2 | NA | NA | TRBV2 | TGTGCCACCATGGTACCAACCGGGGAGCTGTTTTTT | CATMVPTGELFF
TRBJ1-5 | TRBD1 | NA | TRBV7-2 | TGTGCCAGCAGCCTAACTTCACAGGGGCAGCCCCAGCATTTT | CASSLTSQGQPQHF